This T cell receptor beta chain was observed in a study of shared clonotypes between healthy human individuals. Study in general: The cohort comprised a couple of women and a few men. Their ages spanned 18 to 49 years.

Unsorted PBMC contributed roughly 300 ng DNA, some 29,000 T cell genomes, to each replicate PCR. Sequencing used immunoSEQ multiplex PCR; TCRdb keeps in-frame clones, though not all of them. The sample has about 460,000 clones; roughly 80% are singletons. Among the donors, all were Caucasian adults who lived in Nashville, Tennessee. V lost 4 bases, J lost 2 bases, and 12 bases lay in between. The CDR3 consists of 16 residues. CDR1 and CDR2 from the germline V gene are MDHEN and SYDVKM. The TCR was taken from a woman aged 35 to 49 in good health. Some clones in this sample may be carry-over from other donors' samples. The specimen was PBMCs. This chain joins TRBV28 and TRBJ2-6; D not resolved. The CDR3, as DNA: TGTGCCAGCAGTTCTAGGCGACGGGCTGGGGCCAACGTCCTGACTTTC. Protein sequence: CASSSRRRAGANVLTF.